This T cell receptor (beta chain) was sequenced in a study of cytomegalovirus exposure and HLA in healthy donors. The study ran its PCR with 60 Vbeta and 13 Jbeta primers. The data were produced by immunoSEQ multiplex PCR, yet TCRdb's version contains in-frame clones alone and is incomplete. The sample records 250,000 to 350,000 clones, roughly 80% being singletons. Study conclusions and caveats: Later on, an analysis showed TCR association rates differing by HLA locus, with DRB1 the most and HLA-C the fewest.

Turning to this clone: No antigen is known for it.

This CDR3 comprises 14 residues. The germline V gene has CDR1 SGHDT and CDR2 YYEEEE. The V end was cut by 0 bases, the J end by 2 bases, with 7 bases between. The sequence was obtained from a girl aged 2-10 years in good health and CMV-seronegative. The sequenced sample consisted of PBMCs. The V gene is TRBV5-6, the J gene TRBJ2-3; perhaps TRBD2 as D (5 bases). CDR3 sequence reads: CASSLVRDTDTQYF. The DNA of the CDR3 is TGTGCCAGCAGCTTGGTTCGGGACACAGATACGCAGTATTTT.